This TCR beta chain was recovered during a study of regulatory T cells in long-lasting Graves disease. This clonotype has just a few counts. As to time point: newly diagnosed GD, antithyroid drugs for less than 3 months. PBMC-derived RNA was used for the TCR library. The authors drew approximately 9 milliliters of peripheral blood into EDTA tubes. Building the TCR beta libraries relied on iRepertoire HTBI primers, and CDR3 regions underwent Arm-PCR. Per the study methods: In the combined samples, 50 to 75 TRBV and some 15 TRBJ segments were identified. TCRdb re-derived calls from the multiplex PCR reads in MiXCR, one entry per CDR3 protein. TCRdb, not the original authors, processed these V and J calls. There are 550,000 to 650,000 distinct CDR3 sequences in the sample; 15% to 20% occur only once, and 12% lies in the top ten. Germline CDR1 SNHLY, CDR2 FYNNEI. V lost 9 bases to trimming and J lost 6 bases; unmatched junction nucleotides: 13. The CDR3 has 15 residues.

The same data also contributed to another study, on T cells in Graves' hyperthyroidism and ophthalmopathy. That report notes: Most clonotypes expanded in thyroid above 0.001 were likewise present in blood.

The sequence was collected from a man aged 18 to 29 with Graves disease. The chain recombines TRBV2 with TRBJ1-5, with 8 bases identical to TRBD1. The sequenced sample was peripheral blood mononuclear cells (PBMCs), obtained at new diagnosis, from a patient treated with antithyroid drugs. The CDR3 DNA reads as TGTGCCAGGGTTGAGCGGGACAGGTCTGGTCAGCCCCAGCATTTT. As protein: CARVERDRSGQPQHF.